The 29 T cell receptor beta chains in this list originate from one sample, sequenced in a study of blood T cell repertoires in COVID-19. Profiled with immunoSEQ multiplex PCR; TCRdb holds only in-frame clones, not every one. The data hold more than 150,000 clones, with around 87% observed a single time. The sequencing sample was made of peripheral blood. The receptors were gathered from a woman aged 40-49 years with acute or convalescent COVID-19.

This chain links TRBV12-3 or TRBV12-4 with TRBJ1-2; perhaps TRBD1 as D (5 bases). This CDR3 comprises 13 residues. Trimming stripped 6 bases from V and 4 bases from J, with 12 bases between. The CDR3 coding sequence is TGTGCCAGCAGCACTGAGACAGTCTATGGCTACACCTTC. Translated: CASSTETVYGYTF.

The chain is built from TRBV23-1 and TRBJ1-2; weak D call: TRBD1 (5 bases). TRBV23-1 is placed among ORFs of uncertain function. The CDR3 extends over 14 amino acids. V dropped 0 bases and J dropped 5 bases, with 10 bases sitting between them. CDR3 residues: CASSQSWGEYGYTF. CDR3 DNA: TGCGCCAGCAGTCAATCGTGGGGCGAGTATGGCTACACCTTC.

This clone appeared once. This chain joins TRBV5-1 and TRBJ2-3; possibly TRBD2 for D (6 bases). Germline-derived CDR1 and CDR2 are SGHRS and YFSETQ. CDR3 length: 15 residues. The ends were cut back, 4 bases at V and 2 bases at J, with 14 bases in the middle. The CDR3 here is CASSPGGVTTDTQYF. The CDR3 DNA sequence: TGCGCCAGCAGCCCTGGCGGGGTCACCACAGATACGCAGTATTTT.

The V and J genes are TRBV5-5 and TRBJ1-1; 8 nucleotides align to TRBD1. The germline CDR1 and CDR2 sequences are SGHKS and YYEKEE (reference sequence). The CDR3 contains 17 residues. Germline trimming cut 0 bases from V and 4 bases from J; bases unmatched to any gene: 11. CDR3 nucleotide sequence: TGTGCCAGCAGCTTGGCAGGGGGCGTTTCTGATAGCACTGAAGCTTTCTTT. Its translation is CASSLAGGVSDSTEAFF. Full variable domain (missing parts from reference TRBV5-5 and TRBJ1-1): DAGVTQSPTHLIKTRGQQVTLRCSPISGHKSVSWYQQVLGQGPQFIFQYYEKEERGRGNFPDRFSARQFPNYSSELNVNALLLGDSALYLCASSLAGGVSDSTEAFFGQGTRLTVV.

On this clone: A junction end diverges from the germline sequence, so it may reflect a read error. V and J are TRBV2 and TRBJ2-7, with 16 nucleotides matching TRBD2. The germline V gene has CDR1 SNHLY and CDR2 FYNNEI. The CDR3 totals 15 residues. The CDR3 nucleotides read TGTGCCAGCAGCGAACAACCGGGACTAGCGGGGGGGCTTAACTTC. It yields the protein CASSEQPGLAGGLNF.

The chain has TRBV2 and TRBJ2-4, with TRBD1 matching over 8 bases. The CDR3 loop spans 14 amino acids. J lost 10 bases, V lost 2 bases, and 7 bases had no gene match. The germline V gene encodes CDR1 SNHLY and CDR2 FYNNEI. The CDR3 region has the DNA TGTGCCAGCAGTGAAAGGGCAGGGGGCGCGATTCAGTACTTC. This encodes CASSERAGGAIQYF.

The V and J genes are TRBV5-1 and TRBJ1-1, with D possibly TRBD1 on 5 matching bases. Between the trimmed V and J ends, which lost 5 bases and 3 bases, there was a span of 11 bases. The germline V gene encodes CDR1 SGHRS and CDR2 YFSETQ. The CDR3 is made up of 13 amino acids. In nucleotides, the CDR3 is TGCGCCAGCAGGTCTGGACAAGACACTGAAGCTTTCTTT. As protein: CASRSGQDTEAFF.

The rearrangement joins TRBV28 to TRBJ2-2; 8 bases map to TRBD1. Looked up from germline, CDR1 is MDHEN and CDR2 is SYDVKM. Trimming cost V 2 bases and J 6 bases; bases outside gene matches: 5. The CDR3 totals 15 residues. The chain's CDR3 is CASSLRRGLAGELFF. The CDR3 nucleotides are TGTGCCAGCAGTTTACGCAGGGGGCTTGCCGGGGAGCTGTTTTTT.

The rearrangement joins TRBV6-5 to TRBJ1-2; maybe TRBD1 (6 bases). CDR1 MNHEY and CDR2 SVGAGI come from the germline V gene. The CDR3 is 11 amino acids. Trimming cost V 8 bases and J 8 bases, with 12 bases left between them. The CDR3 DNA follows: TGTGCCAGCGGAACAGGGTACGGCTACACCTTC. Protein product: CASGTGYGYTF.

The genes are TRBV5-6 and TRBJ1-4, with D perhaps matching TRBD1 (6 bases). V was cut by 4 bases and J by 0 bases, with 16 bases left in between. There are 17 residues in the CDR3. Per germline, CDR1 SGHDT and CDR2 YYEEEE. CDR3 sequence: CASSVTGFLATNEKLFF. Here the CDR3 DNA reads TGTGCCAGCAGCGTGACAGGTTTTCTTGCAACTAATGAAAAACTGTTTTTT.

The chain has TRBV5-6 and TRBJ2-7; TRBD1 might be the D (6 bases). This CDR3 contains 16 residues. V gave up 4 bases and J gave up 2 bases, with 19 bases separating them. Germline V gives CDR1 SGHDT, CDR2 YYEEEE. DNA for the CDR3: TGTGCCAGCAGCCTTATTAGTCCGGGACAAACCTACGAGCAGTACTTC. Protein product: CASSLISPGQTYEQYF.

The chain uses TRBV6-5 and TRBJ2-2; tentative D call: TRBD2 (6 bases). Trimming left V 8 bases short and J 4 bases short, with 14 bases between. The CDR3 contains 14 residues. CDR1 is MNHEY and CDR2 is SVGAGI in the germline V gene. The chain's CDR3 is CASSRLVGTGELFF. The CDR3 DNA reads TGTGCCAGCTCAAGACTAGTTGGCACCGGGGAGCTGTTTTTT.

For the CDR3, the DNA is TGTGCCAGCAGTTATTTCAAGCTAGCGGGACCCTACGAGCAGTACTTC. It codes for CASSYFKLAGPYEQYF. The V gene is TRBV6-5, the J gene TRBJ2-7; 9 bases align to TRBD2. This CDR3 has 16 amino acids. V was pared by 3 bases and J by 2 bases, with 8 bases of the junction left unmatched. Germline V gene data show CDR1 as MNHEY and CDR2 as SVGAGI.

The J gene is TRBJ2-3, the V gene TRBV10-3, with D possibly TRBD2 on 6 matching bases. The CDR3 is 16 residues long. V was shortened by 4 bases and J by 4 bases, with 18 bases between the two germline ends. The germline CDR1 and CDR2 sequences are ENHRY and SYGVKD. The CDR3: CAISGASAGWADTQYF. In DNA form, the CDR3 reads TGTGCCATCAGTGGGGCTAGCGCTGGTTGGGCAGATACGCAGTATTTT.

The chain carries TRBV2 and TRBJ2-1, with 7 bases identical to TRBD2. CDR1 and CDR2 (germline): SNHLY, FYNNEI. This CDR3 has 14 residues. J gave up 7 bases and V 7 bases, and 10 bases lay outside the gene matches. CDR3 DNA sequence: TGTGCCAGCACAGTTGGACTAGACACTAATGAGCAGTTCTTC. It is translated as CASTVGLDTNEQFF.

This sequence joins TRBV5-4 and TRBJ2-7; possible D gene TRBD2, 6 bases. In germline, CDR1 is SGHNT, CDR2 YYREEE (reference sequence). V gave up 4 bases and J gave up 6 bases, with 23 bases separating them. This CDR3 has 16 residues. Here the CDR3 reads CASSREVGGEWGEQYF. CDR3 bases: TGTGCCAGCAGCAGGGAAGTAGGCGGGGAATGGGGCGAGCAGTACTTC.

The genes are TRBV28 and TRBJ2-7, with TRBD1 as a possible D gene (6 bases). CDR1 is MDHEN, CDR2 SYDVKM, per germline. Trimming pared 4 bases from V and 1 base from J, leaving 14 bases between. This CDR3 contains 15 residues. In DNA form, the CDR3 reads TGTGCCAGCAGTTCACCGCACAGGGCGTCCTACGAGCAGTACTTC. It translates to CASSSPHRASYEQYF. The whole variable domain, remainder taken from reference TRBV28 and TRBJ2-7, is DVKVTQSSRYLVKRTGEKVFLECVQDMDHENMFWYRQDPGLGLRLIYFSYDVKMKEKGDIPEGYSVSREKKERFSLILESASTNQTSMYLCASSSPHRASYEQYFGPGTRLTVT.

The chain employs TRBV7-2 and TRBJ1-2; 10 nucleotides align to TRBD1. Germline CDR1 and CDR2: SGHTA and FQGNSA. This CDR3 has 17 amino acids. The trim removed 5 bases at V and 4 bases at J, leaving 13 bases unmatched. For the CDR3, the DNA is TGTGCCAGCAGCCAGATGCGGGACAGGGGAAGGGGCTATGGCTACACCTTC. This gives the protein CASSQMRDRGRGYGYTF.

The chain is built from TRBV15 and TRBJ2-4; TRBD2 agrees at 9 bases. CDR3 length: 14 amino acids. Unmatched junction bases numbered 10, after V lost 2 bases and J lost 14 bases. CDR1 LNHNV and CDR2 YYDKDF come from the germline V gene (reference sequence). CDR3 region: CATSRNSGSAVEYF. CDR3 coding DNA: TGTGCCACCAGCAGAAATAGCGGGAGCGCAGTTGAGTACTTC.

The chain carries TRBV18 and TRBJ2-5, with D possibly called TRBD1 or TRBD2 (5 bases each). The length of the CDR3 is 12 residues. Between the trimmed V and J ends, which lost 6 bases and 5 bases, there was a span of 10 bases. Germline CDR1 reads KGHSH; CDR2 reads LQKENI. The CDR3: CASSPGSETQYF. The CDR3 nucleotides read TGTGCCAGCTCCCCAGGGAGCGAGACCCAGTACTTC.

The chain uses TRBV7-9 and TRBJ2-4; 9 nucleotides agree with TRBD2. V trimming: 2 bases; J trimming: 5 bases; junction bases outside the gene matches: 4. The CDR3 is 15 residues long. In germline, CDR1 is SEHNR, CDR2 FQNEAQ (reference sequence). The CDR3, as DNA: TGTGCCAGCAGCTTACGGGTAGCGGGAGAAAACATTCAGTACTTC. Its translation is CASSLRVAGENIQYF. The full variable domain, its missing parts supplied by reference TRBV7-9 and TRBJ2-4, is DTGVSQNPRHKITKRGQNVTFRCDPISEHNRLYWYRQTLGQGPEFLTYFQNEAQLEKSRLLSDRFSAERPKGSFSTLEIQRTEQGDSAMYLCASSLRVAGENIQYFGAGTRLSVL.

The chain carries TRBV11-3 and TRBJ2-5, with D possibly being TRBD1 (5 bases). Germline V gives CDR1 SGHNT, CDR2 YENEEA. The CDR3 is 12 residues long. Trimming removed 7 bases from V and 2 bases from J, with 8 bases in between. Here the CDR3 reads CASNRQQETQYF. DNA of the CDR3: TGTGCCAGCAACAGGCAGCAAGAGACCCAGTACTTC.

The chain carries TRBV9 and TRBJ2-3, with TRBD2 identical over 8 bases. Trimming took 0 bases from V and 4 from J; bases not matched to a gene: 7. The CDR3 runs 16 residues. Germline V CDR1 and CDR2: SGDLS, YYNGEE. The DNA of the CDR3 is TGTGCCAGCAGCGTAGCCAGCGGGGGTGCCTCAGATACGCAGTATTTT. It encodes CASSVASGGASDTQYF.

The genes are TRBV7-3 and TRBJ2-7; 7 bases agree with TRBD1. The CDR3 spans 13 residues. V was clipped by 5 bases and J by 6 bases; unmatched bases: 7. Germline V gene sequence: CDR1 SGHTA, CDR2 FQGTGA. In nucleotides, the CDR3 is TGTGCCAGCAGCGTTGGGACAGCGAGCGAGCAGTACTTC. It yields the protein CASSVGTASEQYF.

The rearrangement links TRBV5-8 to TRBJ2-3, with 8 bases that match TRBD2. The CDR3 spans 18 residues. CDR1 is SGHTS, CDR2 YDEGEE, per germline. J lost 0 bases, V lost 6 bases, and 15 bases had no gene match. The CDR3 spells CASIPGPRLATSTDTQYF. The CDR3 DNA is TGTGCCAGCATTCCGGGGCCGAGACTAGCGACTAGCACAGATACGCAGTATTTT.

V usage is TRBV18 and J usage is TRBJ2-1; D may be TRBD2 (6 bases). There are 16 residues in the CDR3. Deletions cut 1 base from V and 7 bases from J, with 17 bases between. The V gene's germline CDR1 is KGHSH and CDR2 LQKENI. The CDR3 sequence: CASSPLAGKDGNEQFF. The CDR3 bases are TGTGCCAGCTCACCACTTGCGGGGAAAGACGGTAATGAGCAGTTCTTC.

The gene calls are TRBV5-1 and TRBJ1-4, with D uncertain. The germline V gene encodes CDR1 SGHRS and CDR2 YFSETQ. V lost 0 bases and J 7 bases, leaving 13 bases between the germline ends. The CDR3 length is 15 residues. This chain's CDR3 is CASSLGSGEGEKLFF. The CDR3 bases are TGCGCCAGCAGCTTGGGATCGGGTGAAGGTGAAAAACTGTTTTTT.

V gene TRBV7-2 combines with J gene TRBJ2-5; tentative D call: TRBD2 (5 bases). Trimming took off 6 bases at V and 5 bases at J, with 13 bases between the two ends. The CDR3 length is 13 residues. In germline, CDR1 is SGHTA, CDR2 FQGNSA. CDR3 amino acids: CASRSDRRETQYF. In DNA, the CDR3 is TGTGCCAGCAGGTCGGATCGGAGGGAGACCCAGTACTTC.

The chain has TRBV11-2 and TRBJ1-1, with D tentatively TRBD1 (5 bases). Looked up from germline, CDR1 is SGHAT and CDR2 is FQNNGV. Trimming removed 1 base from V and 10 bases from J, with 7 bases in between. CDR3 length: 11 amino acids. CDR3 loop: CASSLVQGAFF. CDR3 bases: TGTGCCAGCAGCTTAGTCCAGGGAGCTTTCTTT.